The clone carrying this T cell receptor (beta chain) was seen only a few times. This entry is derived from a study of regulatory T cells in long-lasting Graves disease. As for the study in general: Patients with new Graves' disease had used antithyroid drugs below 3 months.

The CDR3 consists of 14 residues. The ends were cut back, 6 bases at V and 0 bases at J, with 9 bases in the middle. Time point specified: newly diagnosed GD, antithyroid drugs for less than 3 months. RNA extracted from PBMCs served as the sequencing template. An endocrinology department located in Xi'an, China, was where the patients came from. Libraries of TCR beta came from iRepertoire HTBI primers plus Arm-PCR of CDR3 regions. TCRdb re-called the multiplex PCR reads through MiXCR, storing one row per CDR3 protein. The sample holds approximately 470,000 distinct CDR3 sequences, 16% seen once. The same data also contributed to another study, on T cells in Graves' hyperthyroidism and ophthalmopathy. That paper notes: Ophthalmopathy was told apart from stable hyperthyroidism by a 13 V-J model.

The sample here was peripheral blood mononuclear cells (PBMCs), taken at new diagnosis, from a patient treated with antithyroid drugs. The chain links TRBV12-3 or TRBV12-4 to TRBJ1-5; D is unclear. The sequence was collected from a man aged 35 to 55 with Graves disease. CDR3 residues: CASSLSNSNQPQHF. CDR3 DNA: TGTGCCAGCAGCCTATCAAATAGCAATCAGCCCCAGCATTTT.